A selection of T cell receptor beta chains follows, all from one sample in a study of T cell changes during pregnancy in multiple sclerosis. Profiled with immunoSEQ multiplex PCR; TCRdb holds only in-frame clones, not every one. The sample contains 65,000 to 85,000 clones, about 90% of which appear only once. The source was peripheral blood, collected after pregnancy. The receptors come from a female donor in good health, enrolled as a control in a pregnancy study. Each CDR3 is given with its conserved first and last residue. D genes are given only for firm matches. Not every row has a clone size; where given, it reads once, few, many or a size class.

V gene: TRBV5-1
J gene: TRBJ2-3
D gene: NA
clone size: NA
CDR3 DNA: TGCGCCAGCAGGGTCGGCGGGATGTCAGATACGCAGTATTTT
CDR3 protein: CASRVGGMSDTQYF

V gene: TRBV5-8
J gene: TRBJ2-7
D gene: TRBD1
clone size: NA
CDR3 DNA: TGTGCCAGCAGAGGAACTAAAACGGGACAGGCCTACGAGCAGTACTTC
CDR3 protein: CASRGTKTGQAYEQYF

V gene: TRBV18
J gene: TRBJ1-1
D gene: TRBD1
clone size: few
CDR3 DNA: TGTGCCAGCTCACCTACAGGGGCGCGGGGTGAAGCTTTCTTT
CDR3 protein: CASSPTGARGEAFF

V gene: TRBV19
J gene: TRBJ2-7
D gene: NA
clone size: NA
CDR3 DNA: TGTGCCAGTAGTGCCAAGACGGGGATTACCTACGAGCAGTACTTC
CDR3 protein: CASSAKTGITYEQYF

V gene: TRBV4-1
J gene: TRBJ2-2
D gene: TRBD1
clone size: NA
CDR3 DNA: TGCGCCAGCAGCCCTACCCAGGGGGCCGGGAGCACCGGGGAGCTGTTTTTT
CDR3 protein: CASSPTQGAGSTGELFF

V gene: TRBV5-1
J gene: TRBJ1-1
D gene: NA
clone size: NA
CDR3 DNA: TGCGCCAGCAGCTTTTCCCAGGGGAATACTGAAGCTTTCTTT
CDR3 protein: CASSFSQGNTEAFF

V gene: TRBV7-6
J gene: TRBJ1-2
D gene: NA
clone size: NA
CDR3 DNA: TGTGCCAGCAGCTTAAGTCCAGGGGTGGATGGCTACACCTTC
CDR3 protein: CASSLSPGVDGYTF

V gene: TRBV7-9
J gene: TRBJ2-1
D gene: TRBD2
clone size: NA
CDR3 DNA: TGTGCCAGCAGTACCCTCGGGCGGGGGGCCAATGAGCAGTTCTTC
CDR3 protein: CASSTLGRGANEQFF

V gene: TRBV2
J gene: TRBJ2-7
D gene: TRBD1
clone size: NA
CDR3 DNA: TGTGCCAGCGGGACAGGGACCTACGAGCAGTACTTC
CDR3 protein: CASGTGTYEQYF

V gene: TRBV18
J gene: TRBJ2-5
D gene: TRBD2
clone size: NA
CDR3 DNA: TGTGCCAGCTCACCACTGGGACTAGCGGGAGTGGGAGAGACCCAGTACTTC
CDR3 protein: CASSPLGLAGVGETQYF

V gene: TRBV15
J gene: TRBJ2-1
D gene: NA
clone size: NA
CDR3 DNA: TGTGCCACCAGTTACGCGACTGACTACAATGAGCAGTTCTTC
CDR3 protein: CATSYATDYNEQFF

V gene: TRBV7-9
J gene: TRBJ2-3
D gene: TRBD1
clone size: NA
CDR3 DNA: TGTGCCAGCAGCGGTGGTACAGGGGTCACAGATACGCAGTATTTT
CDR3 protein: CASSGGTGVTDTQYF

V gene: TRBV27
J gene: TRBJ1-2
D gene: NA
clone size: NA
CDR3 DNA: TGTGCCAGCAGTTTAAGAGGGGGAGGGGCCTATGGCTACACCTTC
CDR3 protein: CASSLRGGGAYGYTF

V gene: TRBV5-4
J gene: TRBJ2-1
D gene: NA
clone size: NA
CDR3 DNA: TGTGCCAGCAGGCTTCTCGGGAAGAGCGTAGATGAGCAGTTCTTC
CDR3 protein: CASRLLGKSVDEQFF

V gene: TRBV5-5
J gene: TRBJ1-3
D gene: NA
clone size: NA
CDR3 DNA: TGTGCCAGCAGCCCACCCCCCTGGGCCTTGGAAGGAAACACCATATATTTT
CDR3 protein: CASSPPPWALEGNTIYF

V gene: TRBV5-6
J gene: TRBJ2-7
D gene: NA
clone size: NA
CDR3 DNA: TGTGCCAGCAGCTTAATATCAGTCTCCTACGAGCAGTACTTC
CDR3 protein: CASSLISVSYEQYF

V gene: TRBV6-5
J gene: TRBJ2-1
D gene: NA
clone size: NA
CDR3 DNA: TGTGCCAGCAGTTACTCGGCCACCTACAATGAGCAGTTCTTC
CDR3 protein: CASSYSATYNEQFF

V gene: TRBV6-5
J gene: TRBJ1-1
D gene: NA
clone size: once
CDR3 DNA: TGTGCCAGCAGTTACGGACAGTTCACTGAAGCTTTCTTT
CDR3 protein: CASSYGQFTEAFF

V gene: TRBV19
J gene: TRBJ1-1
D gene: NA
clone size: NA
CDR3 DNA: TGTGCCAGTAGGGACACCAAAAGAAGGACTGAAGCTTTCTTT
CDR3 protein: CASRDTKRRTEAFF

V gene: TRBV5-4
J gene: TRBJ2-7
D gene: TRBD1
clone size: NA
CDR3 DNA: TGTGCCAGCAGCTTAGACCAGGGGGCCTACGAGCAGTACTTC
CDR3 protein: CASSLDQGAYEQYF

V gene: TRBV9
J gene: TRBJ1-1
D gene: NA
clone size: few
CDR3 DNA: TGTGCCAGCCGGTCTCTGGACAGCGGATGGTCTGAAGCTTTCTTT
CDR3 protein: CASRSLDSGWSEAFF

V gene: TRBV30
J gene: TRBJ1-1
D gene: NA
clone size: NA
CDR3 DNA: TGTGCCTGGAGTGTACATCACAGTTTGGTCCGCAGAGCTTTCTTT
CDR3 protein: CAWSVHHSLVRRAFF

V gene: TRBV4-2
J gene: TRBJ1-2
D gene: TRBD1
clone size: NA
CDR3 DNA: TGTGCCAGCAGCCCTGGACAGGACAAGGATTATGGCTACACCTTC
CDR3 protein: CASSPGQDKDYGYTF

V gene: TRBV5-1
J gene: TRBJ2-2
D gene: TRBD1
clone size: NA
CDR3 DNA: TGCGCCAGCAGTAGGGGACAGGGTAATACCGGGGAGCTGTTTTTT
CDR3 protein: CASSRGQGNTGELFF

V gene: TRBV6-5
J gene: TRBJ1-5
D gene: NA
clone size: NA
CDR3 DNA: TGTGCCAGCAGTTACTCGGAGGGCCTCGGTCAGCCCCAGCATTTT
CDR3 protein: CASSYSEGLGQPQHF

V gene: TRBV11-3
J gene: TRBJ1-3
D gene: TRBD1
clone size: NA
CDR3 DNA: TGTGCCAGCAGCGGACAGGGACAGGGGGAAGGAAACACCATATATTTT
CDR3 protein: CASSGQGQGEGNTIYF

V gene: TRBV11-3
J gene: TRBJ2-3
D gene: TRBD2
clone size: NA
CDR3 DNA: TGTGCCAGCAGCTTAGTGGGAGCGGGGGTGACGCAGTATTTT
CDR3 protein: CASSLVGAGVTQYF

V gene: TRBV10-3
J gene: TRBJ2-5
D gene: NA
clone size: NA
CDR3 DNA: TGTGCCATCAGGGACTTACAAGAGACCCAGTACTTC
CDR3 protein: CAIRDLQETQYF

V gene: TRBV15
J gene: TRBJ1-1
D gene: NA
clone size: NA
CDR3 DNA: TGTGCCACCAGCTACAACAGGGAGAACACTGAAGCTTTCTTT
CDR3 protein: CATSYNRENTEAFF

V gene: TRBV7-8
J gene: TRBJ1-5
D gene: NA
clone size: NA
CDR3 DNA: TGTGCCAGCAGCGATCTAGGGGAGGGTAATCAGCCCCAGCATTTT
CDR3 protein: CASSDLGEGNQPQHF

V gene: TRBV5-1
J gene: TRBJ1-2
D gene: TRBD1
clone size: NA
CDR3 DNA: TGCGCCAGCAGCATCGGGACAGCTAACTATGGCTACACCTTC
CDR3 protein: CASSIGTANYGYTF

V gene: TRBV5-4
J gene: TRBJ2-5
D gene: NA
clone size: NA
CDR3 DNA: TGTGCCAGCAGCTTTAGGCTAGAGGAGACCCAGTACTTC
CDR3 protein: CASSFRLEETQYF

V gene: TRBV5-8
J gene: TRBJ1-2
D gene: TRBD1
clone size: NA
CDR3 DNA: TGTGCCAGCAGCCCCCCCGGGACAGGGAACTATGGCTACACCTTC
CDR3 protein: CASSPPGTGNYGYTF

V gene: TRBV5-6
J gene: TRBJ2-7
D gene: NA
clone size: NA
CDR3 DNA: TGTGCCAGCAGCCCCCTTCGGAGCTACGAGCAGTACTTC
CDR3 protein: CASSPLRSYEQYF

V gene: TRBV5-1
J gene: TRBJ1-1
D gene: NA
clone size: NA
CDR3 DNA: TGCGCCAGTAAGACAGCTTCGAACACTGAAGCTTTCTTT
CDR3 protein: CASKTASNTEAFF

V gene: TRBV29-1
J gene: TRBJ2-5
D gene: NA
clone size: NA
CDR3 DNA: TGCAGCGTACTGTCAGGGGGGCAAGAGACCCAGTACTTC
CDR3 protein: CSVLSGGQETQYF

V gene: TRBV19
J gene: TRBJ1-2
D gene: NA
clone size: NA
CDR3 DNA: TGTGCCAGTAGTATACAGACATCTAACTATGGCTACACCTTC
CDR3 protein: CASSIQTSNYGYTF

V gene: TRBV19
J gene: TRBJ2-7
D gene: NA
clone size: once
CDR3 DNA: TGTGCCAGTAGTATCCAGCTAGTTCGTCTCCCCTACGAGCAGTACTTC
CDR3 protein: CASSIQLVRLPYEQYF

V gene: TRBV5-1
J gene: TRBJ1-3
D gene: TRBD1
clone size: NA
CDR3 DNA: TGCGCCAGCAGCTTAGGACCAGGGGGACTCCTTGGAAACACCATATATTTT
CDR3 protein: CASSLGPGGLLGNTIYF

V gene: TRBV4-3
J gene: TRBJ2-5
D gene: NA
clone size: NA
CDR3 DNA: TGCGCCAGCAGCCAAGACGGGTTACGAGAGACCCAGTACTTC
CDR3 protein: CASSQDGLRETQYF

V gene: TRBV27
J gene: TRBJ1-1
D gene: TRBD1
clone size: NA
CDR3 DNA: TGTGCCAGCAGTGTACAGGGGCCCCTGGCTGAAGCTTTCTTT
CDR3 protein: CASSVQGPLAEAFF

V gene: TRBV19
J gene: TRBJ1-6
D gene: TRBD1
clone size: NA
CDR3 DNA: TGTGCCAGTAGTATTATGGGCAGGGGGTTTTCAGGTTCACCCCTCCACTTT
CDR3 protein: CASSIMGRGFSGSPLHF

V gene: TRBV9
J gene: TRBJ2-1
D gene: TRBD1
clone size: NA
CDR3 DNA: TGTGCCAGCAGCGTAGGCACAGGGGGGTGGGATGAGCAGTTCTTC
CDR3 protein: CASSVGTGGWDEQFF